Listed below are T cell receptor beta chains from one sample, sequenced in a study of regulatory T cells in long-lasting Graves disease. TCRdb fed the multiplex PCR reads into MiXCR, producing one record per CDR3 protein. The table lists roughly 430,000 distinct CDR3 sequences, roughly 21% of them singletons. The input for sequencing was peripheral blood mononuclear cells (PBMCs), taken when the disease was refractory, from a patient treated with antithyroid drugs. These receptors came from a female donor with Graves disease. CDR3s include the opening cysteine and the closing phenylalanine or tryptophan. A D gene is named only where the DNA matches it firmly. Clone size, where shown, is once, few, many, or a class for clones that have expanded.

d_call,clone_size,v_call,j_call,cdr3_nt,cdr3_aa
.,.,TRBV28,TRBJ2-5,TGTGCCAGCACCCCCGGGAAAAACTTCCAAGAGACCCAGTACTTC,CASTPGKNFQETQYF
TRBD1,many,TRBV2,TRBJ1-1,TGTGCCAGGACAGGGCCTGAAGCTTTCTTT,CARTGPEAFF
TRBD2,many,TRBV6-5,TRBJ2-7,TGTGCCAGCAGTTACATCGCGGGAGGGACCTACGAGCAGTACTTC,CASSYIAGGTYEQYF
.,many,TRBV7-8,TRBJ1-1,TGTGCCAGCAGCTCCTCTCCTACTGAAGCTTTCTTT,CASSSSPTEAFF
.,many,TRBV6-1,TRBJ2-7,TGTGCCAGCAGGACTCGGGACGGTAACGACGAGCAGTACTTC,CASRTRDGNDEQYF
TRBD2,many,TRBV20-1,TRBJ2-7,TGCAGTGCTAGAGCACCGGGACTAAGCGAGCAGTACTTC,CSARAPGLSEQYF
.,.,TRBV28,TRBJ2-2,TGTGCCAGCAGTTTTGGTAGCGCGAACACCGGGGAGCTGTTTTTT,CASSFGSANTGELFF
.,.,TRBV9,TRBJ2-7,TGTGCCAGCAGCGCCCCGGGGGCGGACCCCTACGAGCAGTACTTC,CASSAPGADPYEQYF
TRBD2,many,TRBV20-1,TRBJ2-5,TGCAGTGCTCTTTCGACAGCGGGGGAGACCCAGTACTTC,CSALSTAGETQYF
.,many,TRBV10-3,TRBJ2-2,TGTGCCATCAGTGAGGGAGGGGCCGACACCGGGGAGCTGTTTTTT,CAISEGGADTGELFF
.,few,TRBV9,TRBJ1-4,TGTGCCAGCAGCGGCGGGACGGGAAATGAAAAACTGTTTTTT,CASSGGTGNEKLFF
.,.,TRBV19,TRBJ1-6,TGTGCCAGTAGTGGCGGAGACAGGATACCTAATTCACCCCTCCACTTT,CASSGGDRIPNSPLHF
TRBD2,.,TRBV7-9,TRBJ2-1,TGTGCCAGCAGCGGGACTAGCGGGAGGGCCAACAATGAGCAGTTCTTC,CASSGTSGRANNEQFF
.,.,TRBV6-5,TRBJ1-4,TGTGCCAGCAGTTACTCGACCGAGGCTAATGAAAAACTGTTTTTT,CASSYSTEANEKLFF